This paragraph reports one TCR beta chain. Its cognate antigen has yet to be identified. Mismatch with germline at one junction end may stem from a read error. The CDR1 and CDR2 encoded by the germline V gene are MDHEN and SYDVKM. The CDR3 covers 13 residues, taking in both the cysteine and the phenylalanine. Of the read, only the CDR3 DNA is kept; its 39 bases are in frame from base 1. The immunoSEQ Assay, a bias-controlled multiplex PCR, was used to amplify TCRbeta CDR3 regions from genomic DNA. The authors' analysis ran thus. The number of nucleated cells in each sample was estimated by amplification of reference gene primers within the assay. Sequence reads were collapsed and filtered to measure the absolute abundance of every unique TCRbeta CDR3 rearrangement. For each sample, productive Simpson clonality was calculated as the square root of Simpson's diversity index across productive rearrangements. The clones in this table, taken by TCRdb from immuneACCESS, are in-frame only. Not every clone is retained; where verified, under half of the shortfall comes from an unresolved V gene, and the cause of the rest is unknown. V and J calls and clone size are copied from that table; D and trimming were computed from the DNA. The sample has approximately 210,000 clones on record, about 86% of them singletons. Approximately 14% of the sample rests with the top ten.

The sample comes from a study of blood T cell repertoires in COVID-19 (dated by TCRdb to about 2020). At the level of the whole study: Samples covering the acute and convalescent phases of COVID-19 were provided by collaborators in the United States, Italy and Spain. The material from the prospective study consisted of cDNA or gDNA derived from T cells, B-cell-depleted T cells, or PBMCs. Deeply sampled blood TCRbeta repertoires from subjects exposed to, actively infected with, or recovered from COVID-19 were included in the dataset. The repertoires were made available in a free public database intended to serve as a resource for research on the immune response to SARS-CoV-2. Samples were obtained from the ongoing ImmuneRACE study (first 160 participants) and from roughly 1,300 subjects provided by 6 global collaborators. Nearly every sample came with metadata listing a de-identified subject ID, COVID-19 status, age in years and sex. Where available, HLA class I and class II types were obtained from metadata supplied by the sample provider rather than from assay-based typing. Points the paper makes about the study in general: The quantity of clinical and demographic metadata differed by source and by participant and was supplied without curation.

In the prospective study, participants were about 18 to 100 years old, resided in under 30 geographic areas of the United States, and were enrolled through a virtual design. In the prospective study, cohorts were assigned on the basis of participant-reported clinical history obtained from a screening survey and a study questionnaire. Each participant in the prospective study had whole blood, serum and a nasopharyngeal or oropharyngeal swab collected by mobile phlebotomists. Over an approximately 2-month period, participants in the prospective study had the option of providing additional blood draws and questionnaires. Prospective study blood samples were shipped either frozen or at room temperature before DNA extraction.

The V gene is TRBV28 and the J gene is TRBJ1-1, with a weak D call of TRBD1 (5 bases match). This clonotype originated in a woman aged 45-65 years with acute COVID-19. Sequenced input: PBMCs or T cells enriched from blood (not recorded which). The nucleotides are TGTGCCAGCATTTTACCCCAGGGCACTGAAGCTTTCTTT. Its translation reads: CASILPQGTEAFF.